These T cell receptor beta chains were read from a single sample in a study of T cells expressing NK-cell markers. TCRdb re-called the 5' RACE reads; every CDR3 protein appears as one record, without DNA. The sample table includes about 380,000 distinct CDR3 sequences. The source material was blood T cells: a sorted CD56 or NKG2C T cell subset, CD4+ or CD8+ T cells, or bulk PBMC T cells (not recorded which). The receptors originated from a man aged 18 to 69 in good health. Both conserved end residues are part of each CDR3.

V gene	J gene	CDR3 protein
TRBV6-1	TRBJ2-3	CASSSHPGQGTDTQYF
TRBV28	TRBJ1-2	CASIPGGSSRYTF
TRBV6-2/TRBV6-3	TRBJ2-3	CASSYSRTSGGRTDTQYF
TRBV11-3	TRBJ2-6	CASSLAHRTSGANVLTF
TRBV3-1	TRBJ2-7	CASTQSTGSYEQYF
TRBV7-9	TRBJ2-3	CASSLGQGIYTQYF
TRBV7-6	TRBJ2-3	CASSSTSGTTDTQYF
TRBV7-9	TRBJ1-5	CASSLHAGRNQPQHF
TRBV6-4	TRBJ2-1	CASSESGRAYNEQFF
TRBV2	TRBJ1-2	CASNTGVNYGYTF